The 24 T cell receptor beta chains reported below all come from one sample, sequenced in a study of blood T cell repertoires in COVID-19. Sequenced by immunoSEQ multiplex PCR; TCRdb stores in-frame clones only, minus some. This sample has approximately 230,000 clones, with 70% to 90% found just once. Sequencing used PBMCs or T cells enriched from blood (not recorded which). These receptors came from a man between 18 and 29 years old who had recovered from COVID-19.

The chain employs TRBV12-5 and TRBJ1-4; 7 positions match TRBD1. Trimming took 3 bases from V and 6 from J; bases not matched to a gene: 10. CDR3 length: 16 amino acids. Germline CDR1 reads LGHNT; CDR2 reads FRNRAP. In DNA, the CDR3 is TGTGCTAGTGGTTTCCTGACAGGGTTCGGGGATGAAAAACTGTTTTTT. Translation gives CASGFLTGFGDEKLFF.

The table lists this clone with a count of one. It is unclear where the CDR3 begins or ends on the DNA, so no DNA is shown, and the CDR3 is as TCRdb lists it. The CDR3 spells CASSSSPGLNTDTQYF. The rearrangement joins TRBV27 to TRBJ2-3; the table names TRBD2, a call not compared with the DNA. Ends included, the CDR3 has 16 residues. Germline lookup yields CDR1 MNHEY and CDR2 SMNVEV (reference sequence).

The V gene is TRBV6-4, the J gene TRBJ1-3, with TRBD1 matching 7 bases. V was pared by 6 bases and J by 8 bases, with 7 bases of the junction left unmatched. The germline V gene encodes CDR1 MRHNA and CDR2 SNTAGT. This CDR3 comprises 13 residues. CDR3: CASSATGVDTIYF. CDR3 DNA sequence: TGTGCCAGCAGCGCCACAGGGGTCGACACCATATATTTT.

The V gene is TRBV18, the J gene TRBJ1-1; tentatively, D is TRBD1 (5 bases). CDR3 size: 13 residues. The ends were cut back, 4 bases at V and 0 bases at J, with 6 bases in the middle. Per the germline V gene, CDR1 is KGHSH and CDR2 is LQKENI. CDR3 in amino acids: CASSQDMNTEAFF. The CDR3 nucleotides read TGTGCCAGCTCACAGGACATGAACACTGAAGCTTTCTTT.

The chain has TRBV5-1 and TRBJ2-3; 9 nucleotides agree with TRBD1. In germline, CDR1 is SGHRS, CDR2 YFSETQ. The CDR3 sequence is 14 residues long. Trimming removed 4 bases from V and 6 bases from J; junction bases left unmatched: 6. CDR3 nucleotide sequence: TGCGCCAGCAGCCATAGGACAGGGGCTGATACGCAGTATTTT. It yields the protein CASSHRTGADTQYF.

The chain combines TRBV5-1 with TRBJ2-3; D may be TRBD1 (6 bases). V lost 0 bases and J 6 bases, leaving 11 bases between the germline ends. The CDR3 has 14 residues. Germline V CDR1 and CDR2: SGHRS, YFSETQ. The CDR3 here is CASSLGGQGDTQYF. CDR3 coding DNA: TGCGCCAGCAGCTTGGGGGGGCAGGGGGATACGCAGTATTTT.

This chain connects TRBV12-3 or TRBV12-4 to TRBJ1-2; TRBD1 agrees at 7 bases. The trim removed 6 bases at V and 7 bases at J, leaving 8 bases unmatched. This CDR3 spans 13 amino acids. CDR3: CASRPGRQGGYTF. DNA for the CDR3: TGTGCCAGCAGACCCGGCAGACAGGGTGGCTACACCTTC.

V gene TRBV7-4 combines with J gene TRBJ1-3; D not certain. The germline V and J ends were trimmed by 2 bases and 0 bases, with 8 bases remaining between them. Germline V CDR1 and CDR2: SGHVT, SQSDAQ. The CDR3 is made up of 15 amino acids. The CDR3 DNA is TGTGCCAGCAGCTTATGTCCAGGCTCTGGAAACACCATATATTTT. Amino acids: CASSLCPGSGNTIYF.

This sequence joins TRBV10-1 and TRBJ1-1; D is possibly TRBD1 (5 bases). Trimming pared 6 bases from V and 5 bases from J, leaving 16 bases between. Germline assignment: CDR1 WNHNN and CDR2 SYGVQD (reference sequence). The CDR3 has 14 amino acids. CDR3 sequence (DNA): TGCGCCAGCAGCGGGGACGCGGCGGGGACTGAAGCTTTCTTT. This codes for CASSGDAAGTEAFF.

The CDR3 DNA sequence: TGTGCCAGCTCACCCATCACCTACCGACAGGGGGGTTTCGACACTGAAGCTTTCTTT. It translates to CASSPITYRQGGFDTEAFF. J is TRBJ1-1 and V is TRBV18, with 9 bases identical to TRBD1. In germline, CDR1 is KGHSH, CDR2 LQKENI. With V trimmed by 3 bases and J by 3 bases, 17 bases remained unmatched. The CDR3 loop spans 19 amino acids.

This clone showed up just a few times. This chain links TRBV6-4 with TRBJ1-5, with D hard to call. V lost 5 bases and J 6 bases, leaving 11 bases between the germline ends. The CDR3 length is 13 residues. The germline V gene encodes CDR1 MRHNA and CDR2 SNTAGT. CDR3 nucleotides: TGTGCCAGCAGTCCGGAGGAGGGTCAGCCCCAGCATTTT. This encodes CASSPEEGQPQHF.

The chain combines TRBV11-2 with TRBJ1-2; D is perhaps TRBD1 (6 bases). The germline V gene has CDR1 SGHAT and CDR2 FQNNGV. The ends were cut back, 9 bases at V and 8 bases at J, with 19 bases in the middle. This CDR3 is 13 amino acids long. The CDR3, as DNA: TGTGCCAGTTACCAAGGCAGGGGTAGCGGCTACACCTTC. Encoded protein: CASYQGRGSGYTF.

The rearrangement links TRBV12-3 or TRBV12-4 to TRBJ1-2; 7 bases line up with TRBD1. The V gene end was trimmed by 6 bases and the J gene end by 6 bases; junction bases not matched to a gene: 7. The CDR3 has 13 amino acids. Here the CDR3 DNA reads TGTGCCAGCAGCGAGACGACAGGGCATGGCTACACCTTC. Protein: CASSETTGHGYTF.

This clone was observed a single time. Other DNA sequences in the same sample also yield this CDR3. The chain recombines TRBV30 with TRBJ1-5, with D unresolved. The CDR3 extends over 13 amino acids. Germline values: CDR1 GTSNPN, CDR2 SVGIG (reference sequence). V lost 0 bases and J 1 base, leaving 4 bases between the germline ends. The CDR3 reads CAWSVGSNQPQHF. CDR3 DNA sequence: TGTGCCTGGAGTGTTGGCAGCAATCAGCCCCAGCATTTT.

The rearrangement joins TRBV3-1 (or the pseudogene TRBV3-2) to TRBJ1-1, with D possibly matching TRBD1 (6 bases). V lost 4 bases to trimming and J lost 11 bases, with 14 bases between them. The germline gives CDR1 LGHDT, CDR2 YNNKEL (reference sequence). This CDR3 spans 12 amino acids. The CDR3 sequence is CASSRYAGEAFF. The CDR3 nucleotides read TGTGCCAGCAGCCGATACGCAGGGGAGGCTTTCTTT.

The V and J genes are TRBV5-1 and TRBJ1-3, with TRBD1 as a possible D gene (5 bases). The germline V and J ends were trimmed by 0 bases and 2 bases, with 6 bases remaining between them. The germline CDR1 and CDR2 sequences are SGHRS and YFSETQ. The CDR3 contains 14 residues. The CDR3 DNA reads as TGCGCCAGCAGCTTGGTAGGGGCTGGAAACACCATATATTTT. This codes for CASSLVGAGNTIYF.

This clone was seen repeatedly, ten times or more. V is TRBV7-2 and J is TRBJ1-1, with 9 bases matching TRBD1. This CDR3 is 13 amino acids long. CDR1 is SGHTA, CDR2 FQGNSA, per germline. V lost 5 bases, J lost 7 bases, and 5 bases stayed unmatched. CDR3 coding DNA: TGTGCCAGCAGCCGGGACAGGGTCGGTGAAGCTTTCTTT. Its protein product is CASSRDRVGEAFF.

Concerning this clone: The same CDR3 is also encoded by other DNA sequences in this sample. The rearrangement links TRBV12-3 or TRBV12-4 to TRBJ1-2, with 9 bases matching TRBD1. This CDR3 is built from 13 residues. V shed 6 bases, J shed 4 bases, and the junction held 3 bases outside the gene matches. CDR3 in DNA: TGTGCCAGCAGCCAGGGACAGGGCTATGGCTACACCTTC. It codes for CASSQGQGYGYTF.

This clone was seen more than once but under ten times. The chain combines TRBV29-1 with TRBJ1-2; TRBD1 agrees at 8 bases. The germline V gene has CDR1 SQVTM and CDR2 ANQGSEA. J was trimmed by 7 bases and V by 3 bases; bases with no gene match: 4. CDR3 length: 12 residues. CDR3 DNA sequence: TGCAGCGTTGATAGGGACAGGCTTGGCTACACCTTC. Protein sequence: CSVDRDRLGYTF.

CDR3 coding DNA: TGTGCCAGCAGACATTCACTTTCCAAGCGAAGGGGTGGGTTGAATGAGCAGTTCTTC. Translation: CASRHSLSKRRGGLNEQFF. The J gene is TRBJ2-1, the V gene TRBV3-1 (or the pseudogene TRBV3-2); a possible D gene is TRBD1 (5 bases). The CDR3 is made up of 19 amino acids. CDR1 is LGHDT, CDR2 YNNKEL, per germline (reference sequence). V lost 6 bases and J 7 bases, leaving 31 bases between the germline ends.

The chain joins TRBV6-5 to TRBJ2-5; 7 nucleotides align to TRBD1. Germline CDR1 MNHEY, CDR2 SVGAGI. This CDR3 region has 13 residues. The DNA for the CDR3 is TGTGCGTGTCAGGACAGGAATCAAGAGACCCAGTACTTC. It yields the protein CACQDRNQETQYF.

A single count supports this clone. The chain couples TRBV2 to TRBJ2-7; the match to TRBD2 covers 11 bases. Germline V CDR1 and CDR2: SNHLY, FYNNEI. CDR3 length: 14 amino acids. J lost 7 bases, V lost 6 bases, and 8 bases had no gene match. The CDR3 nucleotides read TGTGCCAGCAGATCCTCCGGGACTAGCGGAGAGCAGTACTTC. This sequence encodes CASRSSGTSGEQYF.

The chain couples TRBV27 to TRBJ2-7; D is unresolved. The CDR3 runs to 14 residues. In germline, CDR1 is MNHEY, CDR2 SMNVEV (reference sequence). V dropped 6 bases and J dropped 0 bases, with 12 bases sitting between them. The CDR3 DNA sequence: TGTGCCAGCAGACCCCGTACACCCTCCTACGAGCAGTACTTC. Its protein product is CASRPRTPSYEQYF.

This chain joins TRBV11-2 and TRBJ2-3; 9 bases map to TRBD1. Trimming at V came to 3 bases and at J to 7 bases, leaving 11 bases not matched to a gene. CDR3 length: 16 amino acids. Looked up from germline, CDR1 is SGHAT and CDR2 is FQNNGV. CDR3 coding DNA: TGTGCCAGCAGCTTTCTCGGACAGGGGAAGAGGAATACGCAGTATTTT. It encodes CASSFLGQGKRNTQYF.